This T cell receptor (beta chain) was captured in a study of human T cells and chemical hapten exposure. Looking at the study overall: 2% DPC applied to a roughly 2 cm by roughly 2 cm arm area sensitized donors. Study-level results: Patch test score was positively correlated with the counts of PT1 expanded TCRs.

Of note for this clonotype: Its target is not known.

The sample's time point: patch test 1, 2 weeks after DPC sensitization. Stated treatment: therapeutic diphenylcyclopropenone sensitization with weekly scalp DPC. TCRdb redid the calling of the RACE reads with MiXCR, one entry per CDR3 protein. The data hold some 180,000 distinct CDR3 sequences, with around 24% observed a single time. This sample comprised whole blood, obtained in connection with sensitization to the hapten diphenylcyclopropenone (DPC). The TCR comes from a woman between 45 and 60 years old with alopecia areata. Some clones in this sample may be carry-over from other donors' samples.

Here the CDR3 reads CASSLATLQETQYF. In nucleotides, the CDR3 is TGTGCCAGCAGCTTAGCTACGCTCCAAGAGACCCAGTACTTC. The chain employs TRBV5-5 and TRBJ2-5; D is undetermined. The V gene lost 2 bases and the J gene lost 1 base, with 9 bases spanning the gap. Germline lookup yields CDR1 SGHKS and CDR2 YYEKEE (reference sequence). CDR3 length equals 14 residues. Based on the CDR3 plus reference TRBV5-5 and TRBJ2-5, the full variable domain is DAGVTQSPTHLIKTRGQQVTLRCSPISGHKSVSWYQQVLGQGPQFIFQYYEKEERGRGNFPDRFSARQFPNYSSELNVNALLLGDSALYLCASSLATLQETQYFGPGTRLLVL.